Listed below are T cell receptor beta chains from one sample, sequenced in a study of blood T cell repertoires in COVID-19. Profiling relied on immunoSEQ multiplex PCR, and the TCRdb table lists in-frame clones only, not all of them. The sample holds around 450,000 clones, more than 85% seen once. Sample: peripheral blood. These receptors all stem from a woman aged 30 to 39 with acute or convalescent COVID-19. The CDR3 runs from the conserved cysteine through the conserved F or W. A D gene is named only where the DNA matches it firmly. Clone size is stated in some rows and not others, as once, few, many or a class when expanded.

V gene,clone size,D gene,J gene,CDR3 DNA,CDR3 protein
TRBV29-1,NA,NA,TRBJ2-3,TGCAGCGTTGAGGCGGCCTGGTTCGGGCAGTATTTT,CSVEAAWFGQYF
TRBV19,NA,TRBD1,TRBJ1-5,TGTGCCAGTAGTATAGGGACAGGGCGGGGGCAGCCCCAGCATTTT,CASSIGTGRGQPQHF
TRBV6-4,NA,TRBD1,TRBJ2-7,TGTGCCAGCAGTTCCGGGACAGGCAGCGGAACTTCGAACTACGAGCAGTACTTC,CASSSGTGSGTSNYEQYF
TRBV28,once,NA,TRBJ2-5,TGTGCCAGCAGGCCCCCGGGCAGGGGTTCGGGAGAGACCCAGTACTTC,CASRPPGRGSGETQYF
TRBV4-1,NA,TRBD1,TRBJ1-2,TGCGCCAGCAGCCAGGAGACAGGGGGCACCTATGGCTACACCTTC,CASSQETGGTYGYTF
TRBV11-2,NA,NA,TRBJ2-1,TGTGCCAGCAGCTTAGGGGGAGCCACCTACAATGAGCAGTTCTTC,CASSLGGATYNEQFF
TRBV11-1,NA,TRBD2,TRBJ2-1,TGTGCCAGCAGCCCGACCGGGACTAACAATGAGCAGTTCTTC,CASSPTGTNNEQFF
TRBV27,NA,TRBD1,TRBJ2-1,TGTGCCAGCAGTTGGGTGGACAGGGTCAATGAGCAGTTCTTC,CASSWVDRVNEQFF
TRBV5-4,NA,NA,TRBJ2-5,TGTGCCAGCAGCCCCAATTCCGGGTCTAAGGAGACCCAGTACTTC,CASSPNSGSKETQYF
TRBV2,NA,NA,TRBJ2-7,TGTGCCAGCAGTGAAAACTTCCCCTCCTACGAGCAGTACTTC,CASSENFPSYEQYF
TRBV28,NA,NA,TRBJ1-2,TGTGCCAGCAGTGTTGAGGGGGTCGGTGGCTACACCTTC,CASSVEGVGGYTF
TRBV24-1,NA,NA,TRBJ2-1,TGTGCCACCAGTGACAGCACCTACAGCTCTCATTACAATGAGCAGTTCTTC,CATSDSTYSSHYNEQFF
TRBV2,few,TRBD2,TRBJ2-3,TGTGCCAGCAGTACCGTAACTAGCGGGGGGTCCACAGATACGCAGTATTTT,CASSTVTSGGSTDTQYF
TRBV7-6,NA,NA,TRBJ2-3,TGTGCCAGCAGCCCTCGGACAAGGGGTTACACTAGCACAGATACGCAGTATTTT,CASSPRTRGYTSTDTQYF
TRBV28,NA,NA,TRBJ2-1,TGTGCCAGTTCGACTTATGAGCAGTTCTTC,CASSTYEQFF
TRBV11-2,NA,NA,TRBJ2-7,TGTGCCAGCAGCTTATTTGGGGGGGCTCACTACGAGCAGTACTTC,CASSLFGGAHYEQYF
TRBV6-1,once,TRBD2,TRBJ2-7,TGTGCCAGCAGTGTTACTAGCGGGGGGGAGAGCTCCTACGAGCAGTACTTC,CASSVTSGGESSYEQYF
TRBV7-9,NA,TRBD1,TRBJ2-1,TGTGCCAGCAGCTATGGACAGGGGGAAACCGATGAGCAGTTCTTC,CASSYGQGETDEQFF
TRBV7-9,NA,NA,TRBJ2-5,TGTGCCAGCAGCTTAGCACCACGGGAGACCCAGTACTTC,CASSLAPRETQYF
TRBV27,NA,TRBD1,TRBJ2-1,TGTGCCAGCAGTAAGGACAGGGGGCGGTACAATGAGCAGTTCTTC,CASSKDRGRYNEQFF
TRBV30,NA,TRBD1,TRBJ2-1,TGTGCCTGGACGGGACAGGGGCCTAGTGAGCAGTTCTTC,CAWTGQGPSEQFF
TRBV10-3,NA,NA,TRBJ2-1,TGTGCCATCAGGACTGAAACCTACAATGAGCAGTTCTTC,CAIRTETYNEQFF
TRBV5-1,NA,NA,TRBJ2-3,TGCGCCAGCAGCTTGACAGGTATCACAGATACGCAGTATTTT,CASSLTGITDTQYF
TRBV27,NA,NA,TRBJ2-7,TGTGCCAGCAGTTTATTCTTCCGGGATACCTACGAGCAGTACTTC,CASSLFFRDTYEQYF
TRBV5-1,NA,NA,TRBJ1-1,TGCGCCAGCAGCTTGAGGGGGAACACTGAAGCTTTCTTT,CASSLRGNTEAFF
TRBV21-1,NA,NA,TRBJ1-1,TGTGCCAGCAGCAAACCCGGACAGGGGGGAAGAACTGAAGCTTTCTTT,CASSKPGQGGRTEAFF
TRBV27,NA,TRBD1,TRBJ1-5,TGTGCCACCCGACAGGGGGCTAGCAATCAGCCCCAGCATTTT,CATRQGASNQPQHF
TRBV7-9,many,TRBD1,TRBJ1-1,TGTGCCAGCAGCTCGGGACAGCACACTGAAGCTTTCTTT,CASSSGQHTEAFF
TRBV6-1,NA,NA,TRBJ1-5,TGTGCCAGCAGTGAACAACAGAACCCCAATCAGCCCCAGCATTTT,CASSEQQNPNQPQHF
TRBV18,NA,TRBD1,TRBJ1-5,TGTGCCAGCTCGCTGGACAGGGGAAGGCCCCAGCATTTT,CASSLDRGRPQHF
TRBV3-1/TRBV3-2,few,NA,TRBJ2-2,TGTGCCAGCAGCTCAAGCGAGACCGCCGGGGAGCTGTTTTTT,CASSSSETAGELFF
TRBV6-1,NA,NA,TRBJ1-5,TGTGCCAGCAGTGAAGCGGCTTATAGCAATCAGCCCCAGCATTTT,CASSEAAYSNQPQHF
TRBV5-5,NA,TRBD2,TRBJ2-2,TGTGCCAGCAGCCTTTTCGGGGGGGATTACACCGGGGAGCTGTTTTTT,CASSLFGGDYTGELFF
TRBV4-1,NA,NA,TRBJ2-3,TGCGCCAGCAGCCAATCCGGGACTAGCACAGATACGCAGTATTTT,CASSQSGTSTDTQYF
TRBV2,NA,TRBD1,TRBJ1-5,TGTGCCAGCAGTAGGGACAGGGGGATATTTGATCAGCCCCAGCATTTT,CASSRDRGIFDQPQHF
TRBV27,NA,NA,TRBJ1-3,TGTGCCAGCACCCTAGGGGGTCCGGTCTCTGGAAACACCATATATTTT,CASTLGGPVSGNTIYF
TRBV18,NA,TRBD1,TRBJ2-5,TGTGCCAGCTCCCGGACAGGGCAAGAGACCCAGTACTTC,CASSRTGQETQYF
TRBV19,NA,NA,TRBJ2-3,TGTGCCAGTAGTATAGGGGTTGGGGAGGCAGATACGCAGTATTTT,CASSIGVGEADTQYF
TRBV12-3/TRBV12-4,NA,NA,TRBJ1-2,TGTGCCAGCAGTTTTGGCGAGCGTGGCTACACCTTC,CASSFGERGYTF
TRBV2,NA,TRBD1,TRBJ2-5,TGTGCCAGAAGTACAGGGGGTTCGGAGACCCAGTACTTC,CARSTGGSETQYF
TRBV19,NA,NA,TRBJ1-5,TGTGCCAGTAGTATACCCACAGGGTCTGGAAAGCCCCAGCATTTT,CASSIPTGSGKPQHF
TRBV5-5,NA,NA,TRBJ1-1,TGTGCCAGCAGCCTACAGGGCCCCCTCATGAACACTGAAGCTTTCTTT,CASSLQGPLMNTEAFF
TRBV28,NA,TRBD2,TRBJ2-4,TGTGCCAGCAGCCTTAGCGGGGGGCTTCGGGACATTCAGTACTTC,CASSLSGGLRDIQYF
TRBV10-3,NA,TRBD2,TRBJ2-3,TGTGCCATCAGTACTAGCGGGGGCACAGATACGCAGTATTTT,CAISTSGGTDTQYF
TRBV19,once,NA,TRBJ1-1,TGTGCCAGTAATTCGGTGGGACACCTGAACACTGAAGCTTTCTTT,CASNSVGHLNTEAFF
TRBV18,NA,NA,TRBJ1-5,TGTGCCAGCTCACCGGGGCAGAACAATCAGCCCCAGCATTTT,CASSPGQNNQPQHF
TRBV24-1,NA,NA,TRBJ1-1,TGTGCCACCAGTGATTGGCAGGGGACTGAAGCTTTCTTT,CATSDWQGTEAFF
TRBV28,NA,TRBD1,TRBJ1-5,TGTGCCAGCAGTTTTAGGGACAGGCCGCTTCAGCCCCAGCATTTT,CASSFRDRPLQPQHF
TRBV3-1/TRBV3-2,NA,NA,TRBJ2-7,TGTGCCAGCAGCCTTCTTGGACAGTGGAACGAGCAGTACTTC,CASSLLGQWNEQYF
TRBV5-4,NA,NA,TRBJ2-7,TGTGCCAGCAGCTTGTCCTTTAGCGGACAATCCTACGAGCAGTACTTC,CASSLSFSGQSYEQYF